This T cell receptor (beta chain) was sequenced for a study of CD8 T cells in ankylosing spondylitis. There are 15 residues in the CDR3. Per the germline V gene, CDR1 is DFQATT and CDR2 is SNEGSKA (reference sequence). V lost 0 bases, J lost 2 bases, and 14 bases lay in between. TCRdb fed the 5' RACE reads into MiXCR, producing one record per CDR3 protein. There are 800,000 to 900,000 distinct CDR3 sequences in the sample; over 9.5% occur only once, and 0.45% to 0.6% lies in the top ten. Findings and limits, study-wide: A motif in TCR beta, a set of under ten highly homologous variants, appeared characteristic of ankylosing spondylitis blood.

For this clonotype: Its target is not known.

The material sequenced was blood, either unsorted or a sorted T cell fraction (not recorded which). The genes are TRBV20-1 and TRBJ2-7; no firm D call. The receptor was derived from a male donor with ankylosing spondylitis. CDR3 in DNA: TGCAGTGCTAGAGATCCTCGGTCTATGACCTACGAGCAGTACTTC. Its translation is CSARDPRSMTYEQYF.